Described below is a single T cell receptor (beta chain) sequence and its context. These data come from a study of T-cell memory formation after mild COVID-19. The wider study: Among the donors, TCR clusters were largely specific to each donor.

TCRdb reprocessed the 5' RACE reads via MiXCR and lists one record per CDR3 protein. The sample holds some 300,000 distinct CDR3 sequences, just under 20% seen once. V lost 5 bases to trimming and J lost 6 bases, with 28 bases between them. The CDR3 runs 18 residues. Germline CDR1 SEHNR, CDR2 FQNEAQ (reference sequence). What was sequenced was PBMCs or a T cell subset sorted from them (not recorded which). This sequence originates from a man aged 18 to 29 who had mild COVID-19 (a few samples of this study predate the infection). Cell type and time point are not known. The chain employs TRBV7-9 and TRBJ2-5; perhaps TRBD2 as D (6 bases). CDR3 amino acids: CASSLLGGLAPIMQTQYF. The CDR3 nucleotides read TGTGCCAGCAGCCTACTCGGGGGACTGGCTCCGATCATGCAGACCCAGTACTTC.